These 30 T cell receptor beta chains share one sample of origin, sequenced in a study of blood T cell repertoires in COVID-19. Libraries were prepared by immunoSEQ multiplex PCR; TCRdb keeps only in-frame clonotypes and omits some of them. The sample yields roughly 100,000 clones, approximately 80% seen once. The specimen was peripheral blood. Every receptor here comes from a man older than 75 with acute or convalescent COVID-19.

The gene calls are TRBV7-6 and TRBJ1-1; maybe TRBD1 (6 bases). V dropped 0 bases and J dropped 1 base, with 18 bases sitting between them. The germline CDR1 and CDR2 sequences are SGHVS and FNYEAQ. The CDR3 runs to 18 residues. The CDR3 sequence: CASSLALMRPGQNTEAFF. DNA for the CDR3: TGTGCCAGCAGCTTAGCACTAATGCGACCGGGACAGAACACTGAAGCTTTCTTT.

The chain combines TRBV18 with TRBJ1-3; unclear D gene. Germline V CDR1 and CDR2: KGHSH, LQKENI. Trimming removed 6 bases from V and 0 bases from J, with 15 bases in between. The CDR3 has 16 amino acids. The CDR3 region has the DNA TGTGCCAGCTCGCTCCTTACTGAGAGCTCTGGAAACACCATATATTTT. Amino acid sequence: CASSLLTESSGNTIYF.

Ten or more counts support this clone. V gene TRBV5-1 combines with J gene TRBJ1-1; 7 bases are a match to TRBD1. Germline trimming cut 4 bases from V and 6 bases from J; bases unmatched to any gene: 9. This CDR3 comprises 14 residues. Germline lookup yields CDR1 SGHRS and CDR2 YFSETQ. The CDR3 here is CASSLGQPGAEAFF. The CDR3 nucleotides are TGCGCCAGCAGCCTGGGACAGCCGGGGGCTGAAGCTTTCTTT.

This clone appeared a few times. The CDR3 coding sequence is TGTGCCAGCTACGGACTAATCCCGGGGACCCCCCTTTCCTACGAGCAGTACTTC. Translation: CASYGLIPGTPLSYEQYF. The chain carries TRBV28 and TRBJ2-7; D is possibly TRBD2 (6 bases). V shed 8 bases and J shed 1 base, with 27 bases lying between them. The CDR3 runs 18 residues. Germline V gives CDR1 MDHEN, CDR2 SYDVKM. The variable domain in full, with the rest retrieved from reference TRBV28 and TRBJ2-7, is DVKVTQSSRYLVKRTGEKVFLECVQDMDHENMFWYRQDPGLGLRLIYFSYDVKMKEKGDIPEGYSVSREKKERFSLILESASTNQTSMYLCASYGLIPGTPLSYEQYFGPGTRLTVT.

This chain connects TRBV30 to TRBJ2-7; TRBD1 is a possible D gene (8 bases). CDR3 length: 21 amino acids. Germline V gene sequence: CDR1 GTSNPN, CDR2 SVGIG (reference sequence). V was pared by 3 bases and J by 0 bases, with 33 bases between. CDR3 loop: CAWRKPRQGLGGTKSSYEQYF. For the CDR3, the DNA is TGTGCCTGGAGGAAACCTAGACAGGGGCTGGGGGGGACTAAAAGCTCCTACGAGCAGTACTTC.

The V gene is TRBV4-1, the J gene TRBJ2-3, with a weak D call TRBD2 (6 bases). The V gene's germline CDR1 is MGHRA and CDR2 YSYEKL. The CDR3 is 20 amino acids. V gave up 2 bases and J gave up 2 bases, with 26 bases separating them. The CDR3 DNA sequence: TGCGCCAGCAGCCAAAAACCCAGGTCGCGGGTGGGGAGGATCACAGATACGCAGTATTTT. It codes for CASSQKPRSRVGRITDTQYF.

The genes are TRBV19 and TRBJ1-1; D not resolved. The V end lost 8 bases, the J end lost 5 bases, and 24 bases lay between the germline ends. CDR3 size: 16 residues. Germline CDR1 is LNHDA and CDR2 is SQIVND (reference sequence). For the CDR3, the DNA is TGTGCCAGTGTGGGTCAAGCGACCCTCAGACGGACTGAAGCTTTCTTT. This gives the protein CASVGQATLRRTEAFF. Looking up the rest from reference TRBV19 and TRBJ1-1 gives the full variable domain: DGGITQSPKYLFRKEGQNVTLSCEQNLNHDAMYWYRQDPGQGLRLIYYSQIVNDFQKGDIAEGYSVSREKKESFPLTVTSAQKNPTAFYLCASVGQATLRRTEAFFGQGTRLTVV.

This clone was detected once. The J gene is TRBJ2-2, the V gene TRBV11-2; TRBD2 matches at 8 bases. The CDR3 totals 15 residues. Per germline, CDR1 SGHAT and CDR2 FQNNGV. V trimming: 3 bases; J trimming: 6 bases; junction bases outside the gene matches: 6. CDR3 protein: CASSFSAGVPGELFF. For the CDR3, the DNA is TGTGCCAGCAGCTTTTCAGCGGGAGTTCCCGGGGAGCTGTTTTTT. The whole variable domain, remainder taken from reference TRBV11-2 and TRBJ2-2, is EAGVAQSPRYKIIEKRQSVAFWCNPISGHATLYWYQQILGQGPKLLIQFQNNGVVDDSQLPKDRFSAERLKGVDSTLKIQPAKLEDSAVYLCASSFSAGVPGELFFGEGSRLTVL.

This sequence joins TRBV11-3 and TRBJ2-1; D uncertain. CDR3 length: 11 amino acids. Germline V gives CDR1 SGHNT, CDR2 YENEEA. Deletions cut 6 bases from V and 5 bases from J, with 5 bases between. CDR3 DNA: TGTGCCAGCAGAGCTGACAATGAGCAGTTCTTC. Its translation: CASRADNEQFF.

This chain joins TRBV6-6 and TRBJ2-4; 7 bases map to TRBD1. The CDR3 is 12 residues long. Germline V gene sequence: CDR1 MNHNY, CDR2 SVGAGI (reference sequence). Trimming cost V 2 bases and J 15 bases; bases outside gene matches: 7. The CDR3 nucleotides are TGTGCCAGCAGTTACGAGACAGGGACCTCGTACTTC. Translating it yields CASSYETGTSYF.

The J gene is TRBJ2-7, the V gene TRBV18; 9 nucleotides match TRBD1. The CDR3 sequence is 13 residues long. Germline assignment: CDR1 KGHSH and CDR2 LQKENI. V gave up 6 bases and J gave up 5 bases; unmatched junction bases: 5. CDR3 in amino acids: CASSWTGVHEQYF. The CDR3 DNA is TGTGCCAGCTCTTGGACAGGGGTCCACGAGCAGTACTTC.

The chain has TRBV6-5 and TRBJ2-4, with D possibly TRBD1 on 6 matching bases. V lost 10 bases and J lost 0, with 16 bases in between. This CDR3 is 15 amino acids long. CDR1 and CDR2 (germline): MNHEY, SVGAGI. The chain's CDR3 is CATLDRQAAKNIQYF. CDR3 DNA: TGTGCCACCCTCGACAGGCAAGCAGCCAAAAACATTCAGTACTTC.

V usage is TRBV19 and J usage is TRBJ2-2; the D is unclear. The CDR3 has 15 amino acids. Germline V gives CDR1 LNHDA, CDR2 SQIVND (reference sequence). Trimming took off 3 bases at V and 5 bases at J, with 13 bases between the two ends. For the CDR3, the DNA is TGTGCCAGTAGTATCCGAAGATTCGGGACCGGGGAGCTGTTTTTT. It is translated as CASSIRRFGTGELFF. Full variable domain (remainder filled in from reference TRBV19 and TRBJ2-2): DGGITQSPKYLFRKEGQNVTLSCEQNLNHDAMYWYRQDPGQGLRLIYYSQIVNDFQKGDIAEGYSVSREKKESFPLTVTSAQKNPTAFYLCASSIRRFGTGELFFGEGSRLTVL.

The chain carries TRBV5-4 and TRBJ1-1; no definite D call. V shed 2 bases and J shed 8 bases, with 10 bases lying between them. This CDR3 has 12 residues. CDR1 is SGHNT and CDR2 is YYREEE in the germline V gene (reference sequence). The CDR3 reads CASSFGVREAFF. CDR3 nucleotides: TGTGCCAGCAGCTTCGGGGTCAGGGAAGCTTTCTTT.

The rearrangement uses TRBV5-6 and TRBJ1-5; 11 positions match TRBD1. The J segment lost 5 bases and the V segment lost 0 bases, leaving 7 bases of the junction unmatched. This CDR3 comprises 17 residues. Per the germline V gene, CDR1 is SGHDT and CDR2 is YYEEEE. In DNA, the CDR3 is TGTGCCAGCAGCTTGGGGACAGGGGGCTTTTGGGATCAGCCCCAGCATTTT. Translation gives CASSLGTGGFWDQPQHF.

The chain is built from TRBV7-9 and TRBJ1-1, with D unclear. The CDR3 is 13 amino acids. CDR1 and CDR2 (germline): SEHNR, FQNEAQ (reference sequence). Trimming took off 1 base at V and 0 bases at J, with 3 bases between the two ends. The CDR3 nucleotides read TGTGCCAGCAGCTTAGTCGTGAACACTGAAGCTTTCTTT. Translation gives CASSLVVNTEAFF.

J is TRBJ2-7 and V is TRBV5-5, with 7 nucleotides matching TRBD1. The CDR3 is 14 amino acids. The V and J ends lost 8 bases and 0 bases, in that order; junction bases with no gene match: 8. Germline CDR1 and CDR2: SGHKS and YYEKEE (reference sequence). CDR3 DNA: TGTGCCAGTCAGGCCGGACAGGTCTCCTACGAGCAGTACTTC. Its protein is CASQAGQVSYEQYF.

This clone was observed a handful of times. The chain links TRBV24-1 to TRBJ2-1, with D hard to call. The V gene's germline CDR1 is KGHDR and CDR2 SFDVKD. The V end lost 1 base, the J end lost 5 bases, and 2 bases lay between the germline ends. The CDR3 totals 12 residues. This CDR3 is CATSDFNNEQFF. CDR3 in DNA: TGTGCCACCAGTGATTTTAACAATGAGCAGTTCTTC.

This clone was picked up one time. The V gene is TRBV20-1, the J gene TRBJ1-2; 7 bases are a match to TRBD1. Unmatched junction bases numbered 3, after V lost 3 bases and J lost 8 bases. Germline loops: CDR1 DFQATT, CDR2 SNEGSKA (reference sequence). This CDR3 has 11 amino acids. CDR3 residues: CSARTGKGYTF. The DNA of the CDR3 is TGCAGTGCTAGGACAGGGAAGGGCTACACCTTC.

The J gene is TRBJ1-5, the V gene TRBV19; possible D gene TRBD1, 5 bases. Per germline, CDR1 LNHDA and CDR2 SQIVND (reference sequence). The CDR3 length is 15 residues. Trimming took off 5 bases at V and 7 bases at J, with 18 bases between the two ends. The CDR3 DNA is TGTGCCAGTAGTTCCGGGACGACGGCGGGACAGCCCCAGCATTTT. This translates into CASSSGTTAGQPQHF.

J is TRBJ1-1 and V is TRBV5-6, with no clear D. CDR1 SGHDT and CDR2 YYEEEE come from the germline V gene. The CDR3 length is 16 residues. The germline V and J ends were trimmed by 3 bases and 6 bases, with 21 bases remaining between them. The CDR3 coding sequence is TGTGCCAGCAGCTCCGTCGGAGGACCCGAAGCCCCTGAAGCTTTCTTT. This sequence encodes CASSSVGGPEAPEAFF.

The chain links TRBV15 to TRBJ2-7; D is uncertain. CDR1 and CDR2 from the germline V gene are LNHNV and YYDKDF (reference sequence). Trimming took off 8 bases at V and 3 bases at J, with 14 bases between the two ends. The CDR3 spans 13 residues. CDR3 DNA sequence: TGTGCCACCCGGAACAGCTATAACTACGAGCAGTACTTC. Amino acid sequence: CATRNSYNYEQYF.

The rearrangement uses TRBV28 and TRBJ2-1; TRBD2 agrees at 12 bases. J lost 9 bases, V lost 7 bases, and 7 bases had no gene match. The CDR3 is 14 residues long. Per the germline V gene, CDR1 is MDHEN and CDR2 is SYDVKM. The CDR3 region is CASTRTSGNGEQFF. DNA of the CDR3: TGTGCCAGCACCCGGACTAGCGGGAACGGTGAGCAGTTCTTC.

The V gene is TRBV24-1, the J gene TRBJ2-1; no firm D call. V was clipped by 4 bases and J by 2 bases, with 8 bases between them. Looked up from germline, CDR1 is KGHDR and CDR2 is SFDVKD. CDR3 size: 14 residues. This CDR3 is CATSDPGPYNEQFF. CDR3 bases: TGTGCCACCAGTGACCCTGGGCCCTACAATGAGCAGTTCTTC.

The chain uses TRBV5-1 and TRBJ1-3, with D unresolved. Germline assignment: CDR1 SGHRS and CDR2 YFSETQ. The CDR3 spans 16 residues. With 0 bases removed from V and 0 bases from J, the gap between germline ends came to 10 bases. In DNA form, the CDR3 reads TGCGCCAGCAGCTTGGGTGCGGGCATCTCTGGAAACACCATATATTTT. Protein: CASSLGAGISGNTIYF.

The chain uses TRBV10-3 and TRBJ2-5, with D tentatively TRBD1 (5 bases). The CDR3 totals 14 residues. V was clipped by 2 bases and J by 2 bases, with 9 bases between them. CDR1 is ENHRY and CDR2 is SYGVKD in the germline V gene. The CDR3: CAISEGTGQETQYF. The DNA of the CDR3 is TGTGCCATCAGTGAGGGAACAGGTCAAGAGACCCAGTACTTC.

V is TRBV18 and J is TRBJ2-1; 7 positions agree with TRBD2. Germline V lookup: CDR1 KGHSH, CDR2 LQKENI. The V segment lost 4 bases and the J segment 3 bases; nucleotides outside the gene matches: 6. This CDR3 spans 15 amino acids. CDR3 nucleotide sequence: TGTGCCAGCTCACTACGGGCTAGCGGCTACAATGAGCAGTTCTTC. It encodes CASSLRASGYNEQFF.

The genes are TRBV6-2 or TRBV6-3 and TRBJ2-1, with TRBD1 as a possible D gene (5 bases). Germline-derived CDR1 and CDR2 are MNHEY and SVGEGT. The CDR3 has 12 amino acids. The V and J ends lost 5 bases and 9 bases respectively, with 11 bases between them. The CDR3 region is CASSKIRGEQFF. The CDR3, as DNA: TGTGCCAGCAGTAAGATTAGGGGTGAGCAGTTCTTC.

J is TRBJ2-2 and V is TRBV14, with D possibly TRBD1 on 5 matching bases. V dropped 4 bases and J dropped 5 bases, with 8 bases sitting between them. The germline V gene encodes CDR1 SGHDN and CDR2 FVKESK. The CDR3 is made up of 13 amino acids. This CDR3 is CASSLQGTGELFF. The CDR3 DNA follows: TGTGCCAGCAGCCTCCAGGGAACCGGGGAGCTGTTTTTT.

The chain is built from TRBV5-1 and TRBJ2-3; 10 bases align to TRBD2. The CDR3 runs to 16 residues. CDR1 and CDR2 from the germline V gene are SGHRS and YFSETQ. Trimming cost V 2 bases and J 4 bases; bases outside gene matches: 7. CDR3 bases: TGCGCCAGCAGCTTAAGTCTAGCGGGAGTTGCAGATACGCAGTATTTT. Residues: CASSLSLAGVADTQYF.